This T cell receptor (beta chain) is from a study of blood T cell repertoires in COVID-19. Study details: Nucleic acid was either cDNA or gDNA, and it came from T cells, B-cell-depleted T cells, or PBMCs.

The germline V and J ends were trimmed by 5 bases and 4 bases, with 19 bases remaining between them. The germline gives CDR1 SGHTS, CDR2 YDEGEE. This CDR3 has 15 amino acids. Sequenced by immunoSEQ multiplex PCR; TCRdb stores in-frame clones only, minus some. The sample holds around 150,000 clones, 86% seen once. The sample consisted of peripheral blood. V is TRBV5-8 and J is TRBJ2-7; D is perhaps TRBD1 (7 bases). This sequence originates from a man in his fifties or sixties with acute or convalescent COVID-19. CDR3 protein: CASREGQPLLYEQYF. In DNA, the CDR3 is TGTGCCAGCAGGGAGGGACAGCCTTTACTTTACGAGCAGTACTTC.